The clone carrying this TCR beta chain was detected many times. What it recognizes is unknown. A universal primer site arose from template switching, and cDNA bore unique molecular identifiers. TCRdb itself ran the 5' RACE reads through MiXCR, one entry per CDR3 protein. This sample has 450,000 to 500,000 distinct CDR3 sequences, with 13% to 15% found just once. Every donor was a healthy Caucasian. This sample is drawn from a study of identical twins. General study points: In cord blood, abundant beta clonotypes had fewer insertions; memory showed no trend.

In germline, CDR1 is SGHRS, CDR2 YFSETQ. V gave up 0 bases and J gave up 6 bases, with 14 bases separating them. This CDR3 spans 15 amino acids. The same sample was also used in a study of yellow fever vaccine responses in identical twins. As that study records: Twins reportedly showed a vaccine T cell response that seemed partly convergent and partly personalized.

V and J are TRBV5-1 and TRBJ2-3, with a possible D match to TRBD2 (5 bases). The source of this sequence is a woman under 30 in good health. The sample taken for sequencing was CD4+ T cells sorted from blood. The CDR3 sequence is CASSLAGGPPDTQYF. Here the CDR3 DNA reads TGCGCCAGCAGCTTGGCAGGCGGGCCGCCGGATACGCAGTATTTT.